This is a list of T cell receptor beta chains from one sample in a study of beta chain features in type 1 diabetes. Produced via immunoSEQ multiplex PCR; TCRdb's table is partial and in-frame only. The sample holds 450,000 to 600,000 clones, 25% to 35% seen once. Source material: naive CD4+ T cells from blood. The receptor source for this set is a young man in good health. The CDR3 runs from the conserved cysteine through the conserved F or W. A D gene is named only where the DNA matches it firmly. Only some rows state a clone size, as once, few, many or a class for expanded clones.

D gene,J gene,V gene,clone size,CDR3 DNA,CDR3 protein
.,TRBJ2-7,TRBV20-1,.,TGCAGTGCCGGAGGTACGGACGAGCAGTACTTC,CSAGGTDEQYF
.,TRBJ2-1,TRBV10-3,.,TGTGCGACCGAGGGGAGGACGGGCAATGAGCAGTTCTTC,CATEGRTGNEQFF
TRBD1,TRBJ1-1,TRBV30,few,TGTGCCGCCAGGGGGCCGGCGAACACTGAAGCTTTCTTT,CAARGPANTEAFF
.,TRBJ2-1,TRBV7-3,few,TGTGCCAGCAGCCACGGGACACTGAGCTCCTACAATGAGCAGTTCTTC,CASSHGTLSSYNEQFF
.,TRBJ2-3,TRBV7-2,.,TGTGCTGGGACCGGGGCTGTTACAGATACGCAGTATTTT,CAGTGAVTDTQYF
.,TRBJ2-7,TRBV5-1,few,TGCGCCAGCAGTCAGGCCGACGAGCAGTACTTC,CASSQADEQYF
TRBD1,TRBJ2-5,TRBV30,.,TGTGCCTGGAGCCCGATACCCAGGGGGGAGACCCAGTACTTC,CAWSPIPRGETQYF
.,TRBJ2-2,TRBV29-1,.,TGCAGCGTTGGTAACTCCCCGAACACCGGGGAGCTGTTTTTT,CSVGNSPNTGELFF
.,TRBJ2-3,TRBV7-2,few,TGTGCCAGCAGCTCCGACAGGACCACAGATACGCAGTATTTT,CASSSDRTTDTQYF
TRBD2,TRBJ2-1,TRBV7-2,.,TGTGCCAGCAGCTTTGGACTAGCATCAGACAATGAGCAGTTCTTC,CASSFGLASDNEQFF
TRBD2,TRBJ2-3,TRBV7-2,few,TGTGCCAGCAGCTCCCAGACTAGCGGGTACACAGATACGCAGTATTTT,CASSSQTSGYTDTQYF
.,TRBJ2-1,TRBV5-1,.,TGCGCCAGCAGCTTCCTAAATGAGCAGTTCTTC,CASSFLNEQFF
.,TRBJ2-6,TRBV7-9,.,TGTGCCAGCAGCATAACAGGGACCGGGGCCAACGTCCTGACTTTC,CASSITGTGANVLTF
TRBD2,TRBJ2-3,TRBV10-3,.,TGTGCCATCAGTGAGGACACTTCTAGCGGGAGGGCCGGCACAGATACGCAGTATTTT,CAISEDTSSGRAGTDTQYF
.,TRBJ2-7,TRBV6-5,.,TGTGCCAGCAGTTACTCCGCGGGTAGCTTCAGGGACGAGCAGTACTTC,CASSYSAGSFRDEQYF
.,TRBJ2-2,TRBV29-1,few,TGCAGCCCTGGGGGCGGGGAGCTGTTTTTT,CSPGGGELFF
TRBD2,TRBJ2-1,TRBV28,.,TGTGCCAGCAGTATCATAGCGGGACTTGTGCAGTTCTTC,CASSIIAGLVQFF
.,TRBJ2-4,TRBV30,.,TGTGCTTTTACACTGGAGTTAAGAAACATTCAGTACTTC,CAFTLELRNIQYF
.,TRBJ1-1,TRBV29-1,few,TGCAGCGTTGAGGTCACCAGGGCTTTCTTT,CSVEVTRAFF
.,TRBJ1-2,TRBV30,few,TGTGCCTGGAGTGGGGGCTATTTGGATGGCTACACCTTC,CAWSGGYLDGYTF
TRBD1,TRBJ2-7,TRBV18,.,TGTGCCAGCTCACCTACCGGGACAGGGGGCTACGAGCAGTACTTC,CASSPTGTGGYEQYF
TRBD2,TRBJ2-3,TRBV9,.,TGTGCCAGCAGCCCGTGGACCGGGACTAGTCCCACAGATACGCAGTATTTT,CASSPWTGTSPTDTQYF
TRBD1,TRBJ1-1,TRBV30,.,TGTGCCTGGAGTCCCCCGGACAGGGTGAACACTGAAGCTTTCTTT,CAWSPPDRVNTEAFF
.,TRBJ2-5,TRBV9,.,TGTGCCAGCAGCGCCGGCGGCAACCAAGAGACCCAGTACTTC,CASSAGGNQETQYF
TRBD2,TRBJ2-7,TRBV6-5,.,TGTGCCAGCAGTTACGGGGGAGGGGTCTACGAGCAGTACTTC,CASSYGGGVYEQYF
TRBD1,TRBJ2-1,TRBV11-2,few,TGTGCCAGCAGCACTGGGACAGGAAGCTCCTACAATGAGCAGTTCTTC,CASSTGTGSSYNEQFF
.,TRBJ2-7,TRBV29-1,.,TGCAGCGCCGGGACTCTCAGCTCCTACGAGCAGTACTTC,CSAGTLSSYEQYF
.,TRBJ2-7,TRBV30,few,TGTGCCTGGAGTGTTGGAGTCAGTTCGGGAGAGCAGTACTTC,CAWSVGVSSGEQYF
.,TRBJ2-7,TRBV30,few,TGTGCCTGGAGCATCAATCAGGAGCTCGAGCAGTACTTC,CAWSINQELEQYF
.,TRBJ2-7,TRBV11-1,.,TGTGCCAGCAGCCAAAGTGGACTGAGCTCCTACGAGCAGTACTTC,CASSQSGLSSYEQYF
.,TRBJ1-2,TRBV6-5,.,TGTGCCAGCAGTCCAGGGGCGGTCTATGGCTACACCTTC,CASSPGAVYGYTF
TRBD1,TRBJ2-3,TRBV7-6,few,TGTGCCAGCAGCAGGACAGGGTGGACAGATACGCAGTATTTT,CASSRTGWTDTQYF
TRBD2,TRBJ2-1,TRBV7-7,.,TGTGCTAGCAGCTTAACCACTAGCGGGATCAATGAGCAGTTCTTC,CASSLTTSGINEQFF
.,TRBJ2-1,TRBV2,few,TGTGCCAGCAGTGAAGACATGACGAATGAGCAGTTCTTC,CASSEDMTNEQFF
.,TRBJ1-4,TRBV5-4,.,TGTGCCAGCAGCTTAACACAGCAAACTAATGAAAAACTGTTTTTT,CASSLTQQTNEKLFF
TRBD1,TRBJ1-4,TRBV15,.,TGTGCCACCAGCAGAGATGGGGCAGGGGGTTCGAATGAAAAACTGTTTTTT,CATSRDGAGGSNEKLFF
.,TRBJ1-2,TRBV9,few,TGTGCCAGCAGCGAGACAGAAATTAACTATGGCTACACCTTC,CASSETEINYGYTF
TRBD1,TRBJ2-5,TRBV6-5,.,TGTGCCAGCAGGCCTGACAGGGGAGAGACCCAGTACTTC,CASRPDRGETQYF
TRBD2,TRBJ2-7,TRBV13,few,TGTGCCAGCAGCCCCGGGACTAGCGGGAGGTGGGAGCAGTACTTC,CASSPGTSGRWEQYF
.,TRBJ2-5,TRBV5-4,few,TGTGCCAGCAGCTTGTCCCGCGACTACCAAGAGACCCAGTACTTC,CASSLSRDYQETQYF
TRBD2,TRBJ2-7,TRBV29-1,.,TGCAGCGTTGAAGAGCGGGGGACCAGCCCCTACGAGCAGTACTTC,CSVEERGTSPYEQYF
.,TRBJ2-1,TRBV20-1,.,TGCAGTGCTGAACGTAGTGGGCAGTTCTTC,CSAERSGQFF
.,TRBJ2-7,TRBV4-2,.,TGTGCCAGCAGCCAAGAGTCCCAGCGGGCCTCCTACGAGCAGTACTTC,CASSQESQRASYEQYF
.,TRBJ2-6,TRBV5-6,.,TGTGCCAGCAGCTTAGTCAGGGCCTCTGGGGCCAACGTCCTGACTTTC,CASSLVRASGANVLTF
.,TRBJ2-7,TRBV7-2,few,TGTGCCAGCAGCTTAGAGATCAGGGGAGGCTACGAGCAGTACTTC,CASSLEIRGGYEQYF
.,TRBJ2-3,TRBV19,.,TGTGCCTGCCGACAGGGCACAGATACGCAGTATTTT,CACRQGTDTQYF
.,TRBJ1-2,TRBV27,few,TGTGCCAGCAGACCCATGGGGCAGGGATATGGCTACACCTTC,CASRPMGQGYGYTF
.,TRBJ2-5,TRBV20-1,.,TGCAGTGCTCCTCGAACGGAGACCCAGTACTTC,CSAPRTETQYF
.,TRBJ2-7,TRBV7-9,few,TGTGCCAGCAGCAAGGGACAACTTTACGAGCAGTACTTC,CASSKGQLYEQYF
.,TRBJ2-5,TRBV29-1,few,TGCAGCGTTGAACCCCACGGGGGAGCGGAGACCCAGTACTTC,CSVEPHGGAETQYF
TRBD1,TRBJ1-1,TRBV28,once,TGTGCCAGCAGGACCACAGGGGGCTGGGGAGACACTGAAGCTTTCTTT,CASRTTGGWGDTEAFF